Below, 13 T cell receptor beta chains from the same sample are listed, as sequenced in a study of breast tumors, draining lymph nodes, adjacent tissues. Breast cancer patients provided tissue from their axillary draining lymph nodes. TCRdb independently ran MiXCR on the multiplex PCR reads; one entry per CDR3 protein. This sample has about 150,000 distinct CDR3 sequences; around a third occur once, and the top ten carry around 2.5%. Sequences were obtained from axillary lymph node tissue. These receptors came from a female donor with breast cancer. Some clones in this sample may be carry-over from other donors' samples.

This clonotype was recorded many times. The chain combines TRBV10-3 with TRBJ1-2, with 10 positions matching TRBD1. The ends lost 8 bases at V and 4 bases at J; junction bases unmatched: 7. This CDR3 spans 14 amino acids. Germline CDR1 reads ENHRY; CDR2 reads SYGVKD. The CDR3 loop reads CAIPRDRGAYGYTF. CDR3 nucleotides: TGTGCCATCCCAAGGGACAGGGGTGCCTATGGCTACACCTTC.

The chain couples TRBV19 to TRBJ1-5; D is ambiguous. This CDR3 comprises 14 residues. CDR1 is LNHDA, CDR2 SQIVND, per germline (reference sequence). V gave up 0 bases and J gave up 14 bases, with 17 bases separating them. CDR3 sequence: CASSIDWRLRYEHF. DNA for the CDR3: TGTGCCAGTAGTATAGATTGGAGACTACGCTACGAGCATTTT.

The sample holds many counts of this clonotype. This sequence joins TRBV19 and TRBJ1-6; 10 bases match TRBD1. CDR1 and CDR2 from the germline V gene are LNHDA and SQIVND (reference sequence). The V gene end was trimmed by 4 bases and the J gene end by 10 bases; junction bases not matched to a gene: 13. The CDR3 extends over 17 amino acids. As DNA, the CDR3 is TGTGCCAGTAGTAGGGGACAGGGGCGGACGCGGAAATCACCCCTCCACTTT. Residues: CASSRGQGRTRKSPLHF.

There are many counts of this clonotype. The chain combines TRBV12-3 or TRBV12-4 with TRBJ2-1; D may be TRBD1 (6 bases). Trimming took 7 bases from V and 13 from J, leaving 14 bases between them. This CDR3 region has 11 residues. The CDR3 DNA reads as TGTGCCAGCACCACAGGGATTCGCCAGTTCTTC. The encoded protein is CASTTGIRQFF.

For the CDR3, the DNA is TGTGCCAGCAGTGGACTAGCGGGAGGGACGAACACCGGGGAGCTGTTTTTT. It yields the protein CASSGLAGGTNTGELFF. The chain links TRBV12-3 or TRBV12-4 to TRBJ2-2; 15 bases line up with TRBD2. V was pared by 5 bases and J by 0 bases, with 1 base of the junction left unmatched. There are 17 residues in the CDR3.

The chain is built from TRBV20-1 and TRBJ2-3, with D perhaps assigned TRBD1 or TRBD2 (5 bases each). The germline gives CDR1 DFQATT, CDR2 SNEGSKA (reference sequence). V was pared by 4 bases and J by 4 bases, with 12 bases between. The CDR3 contains 13 residues. CDR3 DNA: TGCAGTGCTATGCTGGGACCCCCAGATACGCAGTATTTT. This translates into CSAMLGPPDTQYF.

The chain combines TRBV5-1 with TRBJ2-7; D may be TRBD1 (6 bases). Per the germline V gene, CDR1 is SGHRS and CDR2 is YFSETQ. The germline V and J ends were trimmed by 4 bases and 5 bases, with 16 bases remaining between them. This CDR3 has 14 residues. The CDR3 here is CASSIQGGVDEQYF. The CDR3 DNA is TGCGCCAGCAGCATACAGGGTGGTGTTGACGAGCAGTACTTC.

In regard to this clonotype: The junction and the germline gene differ at one end; a read error may be behind it. The V gene is TRBV7-9, the J gene TRBJ2-7; 7 bases match TRBD1. Germline lookup yields CDR1 SEHNR and CDR2 FQNEAQ (reference sequence). This CDR3 spans 15 amino acids. CDR3 in amino acids: CVSSLSWSGGYEQHF. Here the CDR3 DNA reads TGTGTCAGCAGCTTATCGTGGTCAGGGGGATACGAGCAGCACTTC.

V and J are TRBV4-3 and TRBJ1-5, with D hard to call. Trimming pared 1 base from V and 3 bases from J, leaving 4 bases between. This CDR3 spans 13 amino acids. CDR1 and CDR2 (germline): LGHNA, YSLEER. The CDR3 protein is CASSQGLNQPQHF. As DNA, the CDR3 is TGCGCCAGCAGCCAAGGGCTCAATCAGCCCCAGCATTTT.

This clonotype was counted only a few times. A read error may account for a junction end that differs from germline. The chain joins TRBV4-3 to TRBJ1-1, with D unclear. CDR1 LGHNA and CDR2 YSLEER come from the germline V gene. The CDR3 has 14 amino acids. CDR3 sequence: CAGSQMGLGTEAFF. The CDR3 DNA sequence: TGCGCCGGCAGCCAAATGGGCCTCGGCACTGAAGCTTTCTTT.

This clonotype was observed many times. The chain links TRBV12-5 to TRBJ2-3, with TRBD1 as a possible D gene (5 bases). Deletions cut 0 bases from V and 4 bases from J, with 14 bases between. Per germline, CDR1 LGHNT and CDR2 FRNRAP. The CDR3 length is 16 residues. In DNA, the CDR3 is TGTGCTAGTGGTTTGGTGCGGTATGGGGCCCCAGATACGCAGTATTTT. As protein: CASGLVRYGAPDTQYF.

This clonotype was seen many times. The chain employs TRBV9 and TRBJ2-6; TRBD1 matches 9 bases. This CDR3 has 19 residues. Germline values: CDR1 SGDLS, CDR2 YYNGEE. With 4 bases clipped from V and 1 base from J, the junction kept 12 bases outside the gene matches. The CDR3 reads CASSYGTGSQASGANVLTF. For the CDR3, the DNA is TGTGCCAGCAGCTACGGGACAGGGAGTCAGGCTTCTGGGGCCAACGTCCTGACTTTC.

This clonotype was seen repeatedly, ten times or more. The chain combines TRBV6-5 with TRBJ2-2; D ambiguous. This CDR3 has 15 residues. V was pared by 0 bases and J by 1 base, with 6 bases between. In germline, CDR1 is MNHEY, CDR2 SVGAGI. The CDR3 coding sequence is TGTGCCAGCAGTTACTCGTCCCAGAACACCGGGGAGCTGTTTTTT. Amino acid sequence: CASSYSSQNTGELFF.